Below are 6 T cell receptor beta chains sequenced from a single sample in a study of T cells in women clearing cervical HPV infection. TCRdb keeps only in-frame clones here, not all; method: immunoSEQ multiplex PCR. The table lists about 29,000 clones. The specimen was blood buffy coat. Source of these receptors: a woman aged 18-70 years with a cervical HPV16 infection that either progressed to CIN3+ or cleared (not recorded which).

About this clone: The CDR3 extends 3 residues past the end of the read, so its final part is completed from the germline J gene. The V and J genes are TRBV2 and TRBJ2-2; 9 bases match TRBD1. The CDR3 is 17 amino acids. The V and J ends lost 6 bases and 6 bases, in that order; junction bases with no gene match: 14. Germline V gene sequence: CDR1 SNHLY, CDR2 FYNNEI. The sequenced part of the CDR3 DNA is TGTGCCAGCAGAAAGGAAGCCGGGACAGGGCAGGCCGGGGAG. It codes for CASRKEAGTGQAGE. The full CDR3 sequence reads CASRKEAGTGQAGELFF.

To note about this clone: The read stops 3 residues short of the end of the CDR3; the missing end is completed from the germline J gene. This rearrangement joins TRBV10-3 to TRBJ2-3; TRBD1 agrees at 9 bases. The germline CDR1 and CDR2 sequences are ENHRY and SYGVKD. The V and J ends lost 8 bases and 2 bases, in that order; junction bases with no gene match: 5. The CDR3 is made up of 14 amino acids. Partial CDR3 DNA: TGTGCCATCGGGGGGACAGGGCTCACAGATACG. Protein sequence: CAIGGTGLTDT. The CDR3 reads in full as CAIGGTGLTDTQYF.

About this clone itself: Coverage ceases 3 residues before the CDR3 finishes, and the germline J gene fills in the end. J is TRBJ2-4 and V is TRBV2, with D possibly TRBD2 on 6 matching bases. The CDR3 is made up of 14 amino acids. Germline CDR1 is SNHLY and CDR2 is FYNNEI. CDR3 residues: CASRLRGLNYGQYF. The part of the CDR3 DNA that was read is TGTGCCAGCAGGTTGCGGGGCCTTAACTATGGT.

CDR3 bases read: TGTGCCAGTGGTACAGGGGGC. Protein product: CASGTGG. The full CDR3 is CASGTGGYTF. This chain connects TRBV19 to TRBJ1-2; weak D call: TRBD1 (6 bases). The CDR3 goes on 3 residues after the read ends, and that part is filled in from the germline J gene. The CDR3 has 10 residues. Germline-derived CDR1 and CDR2 are LNHDA and SQIVND (reference sequence). Full variable domain (missing parts from reference TRBV19 and TRBJ1-2): DGGITQSPKYLFRKEGQNVTLSCEQNLNHDAMYWYRQDPGQGLRLIYYSQIVNDFQKGDIAEGYSVSREKKESFPLTVTSAQKNPTAFYLCASGTGGYTFGSGTRLTVV.

Regarding this clone: The read terminates 3 residues ahead of where the CDR3 ends, so the germline J gene completes it. The chain combines TRBV30 with TRBJ2-7, with a tentative D call TRBD1 (6 bases). Deletions cut 5 bases from V and 2 bases from J, with 13 bases between. The germline V gene has CDR1 GTSNPN and CDR2 SVGIG (reference sequence). The CDR3 extends over 13 amino acids. The sequenced part of the CDR3 DNA is TGTGCCTGGGCTACGGGACACCCCTACGAG. Translated: CAWATGHPYE. The full CDR3 protein is CAWATGHPYEQYF.

Comments on this clone: From the germline J gene comes the end of the CDR3, since the read stops 3 residues before it. J is TRBJ2-7 and V is TRBV30, with 7 bases that match TRBD1. Trimming at V came to 0 bases and at J to 3 bases, leaving 5 bases not matched to a gene. The CDR3 covers 14 residues. Germline-derived CDR1 and CDR2 are GTSNPN and SVGIG (reference sequence). CDR3 protein: CAWSVRDRSYEQYF. CDR3 DNA (partial): TGTGCCTGGAGTGTACGGGACAGAAGCTACGAG.